These 21 T cell receptor beta chains came from one sample sequenced in a study of blood T cell repertoires in COVID-19. Data came from immunoSEQ multiplex PCR; TCRdb stores just in-frame clones and leaves some out. The repertoire holds about 200,000 clones, around 80% seen once, with approximately 3% in the top ten. The material sequenced was peripheral blood. The source is a woman aged 80 or older with active or convalescent COVID-19.

The chain recombines TRBV4-2 with TRBJ1-2; maybe TRBD1 (5 bases). The germline V gene has CDR1 LGHNA and CDR2 YNFKEQ. Trimming took 4 bases from V and 0 from J, leaving 9 bases between them. The CDR3 is made up of 14 amino acids. DNA for the CDR3: TGTGCCAGCAGCCTATCGACAGCTAACTATGGCTACACCTTC. This sequence encodes CASSLSTANYGYTF.

The chain combines TRBV2 with TRBJ1-1; D may be TRBD1 (5 bases). The CDR3 runs to 16 residues. Germline V gene sequence: CDR1 SNHLY, CDR2 FYNNEI. Between the trimmed V and J ends, which lost 4 bases and 0 bases, there was a span of 15 bases. The CDR3 loop is CASSALGANMNTEAFF. CDR3 coding DNA: TGTGCCAGCAGTGCGCTTGGGGCCAACATGAACACTGAAGCTTTCTTT.

The chain joins TRBV12-3 or TRBV12-4 to TRBJ1-1; D is possibly TRBD1 (6 bases). This CDR3 contains 12 residues. V lost 6 bases and J 7 bases, leaving 12 bases between the germline ends. The CDR3 loop reads CASRILDSEAFF. Here the CDR3 DNA reads TGTGCCAGCAGGATCCTGGACAGTGAAGCTTTCTTT.

By its share, this clone is medium-sized. The chain recombines TRBV7-2 with TRBJ2-1; TRBD2 matches 8 bases. Losses at the gene ends were 5 bases for V and 12 bases for J; bases not matched to a gene: 15. The CDR3 has 15 amino acids. Germline V CDR1 and CDR2: SGHTA, FQGNSA. The CDR3 spells CASSAGWVAGNRQFF. CDR3 bases: TGTGCCAGCAGCGCTGGGTGGGTAGCGGGGAATCGGCAGTTCTTC.

There are a few counts of this clone. Here the CDR3 DNA reads TGTGCCAGCAGCGCGGGAACTAACTATGGCTACACCTTC. Amino acids: CASSAGTNYGYTF. The chain uses TRBV5-4 and TRBJ1-2, with unresolved D. The CDR3 contains 13 residues. Deletions cut 4 bases from V and 0 bases from J, with 7 bases between. CDR1 and CDR2 (germline): SGHNT, YYREEE (reference sequence).

The V and J genes are TRBV27 and TRBJ2-7; the D gene is possibly TRBD1 (5 bases). CDR3 size: 15 residues. The V and J ends lost 4 bases and 1 base respectively, with 14 bases between them. CDR1 is MNHEY and CDR2 is SMNVEV in the germline V gene (reference sequence). In DNA form, the CDR3 reads TGTGCCAGCAGTTCGCGTTATGGGGCATCCTACGAGCAGTACTTC. Encoded protein: CASSSRYGASYEQYF.

This clone came up a few times. V and J are TRBV30 and TRBJ2-7; D not certain. V was cut by 5 bases and J by 6 bases, with 8 bases left in between. Germline loops: CDR1 GTSNPN, CDR2 SVGIG (reference sequence). The length of the CDR3 is 10 residues. The CDR3 sequence: CAWGVGEQYF. The DNA for the CDR3 is TGTGCCTGGGGGGTCGGCGAGCAGTACTTC.

In this sample, this clone turned up a few times. The V and J genes are TRBV28 and TRBJ1-2; a possible D gene is TRBD1 (6 bases). The germline V and J ends were trimmed by 5 bases and 4 bases, with 11 bases remaining between them. The germline V gene encodes CDR1 MDHEN and CDR2 SYDVKM. The CDR3 consists of 13 residues. The CDR3 DNA reads as TGTGCCAGCAGTCTCCAGGGGTCCTATGGCTACACCTTC. Its protein is CASSLQGSYGYTF.

The chain recombines TRBV6-5 with TRBJ1-5, with D possibly being TRBD1 (6 bases). In germline, CDR1 is MNHEY, CDR2 SVGAGI. The CDR3 extends over 14 amino acids. Trimming pared 6 bases from V and 1 base from J, leaving 10 bases between. CDR3 region: CASSLGQSNQPQHF. The DNA for the CDR3 is TGTGCCAGCAGCCTCGGACAGAGCAATCAGCCCCAGCATTTT.

The rearrangement links TRBV7-2 to TRBJ1-1; 8 nucleotides align to TRBD1. CDR3 length equals 15 residues. V dropped 4 bases and J dropped 6; count of bases not matched to a gene: 10. The germline gives CDR1 SGHTA, CDR2 FQGNSA. CDR3 in amino acids: CASSSYRGGISEAFF. The CDR3 nucleotides read TGTGCCAGCAGCTCGTACAGGGGGGGTATCTCTGAAGCTTTCTTT. Full variable domain (remainder filled in from reference TRBV7-2 and TRBJ1-1): GAGVSQSPSNKVTEKGKDVELRCDPISGHTALYWYRQSLGQGLEFLIYFQGNSAPDKSGLPSDRFSAERTGGSVSTLTIQRTQQEDSAVYLCASSSYRGGISEAFFGQGTRLTVV.

The chain links TRBV10-1 to TRBJ2-3; the D is unclear. Germline V gene sequence: CDR1 WNHNN, CDR2 SYGVQD (reference sequence). Trimming removed 0 bases from V and 1 base from J, with 8 bases in between. CDR3 size: 15 residues. CDR3 sequence (DNA): TGCGCCAGCAGTGAGTCGGCCAGTCGCACAGATACGCAGTATTTT. It encodes CASSESASRTDTQYF.

The chain combines TRBV19 with TRBJ1-1, with D possibly TRBD1 on 6 matching bases. The CDR3 consists of 14 residues. V was cut by 5 bases and J by 0 bases, with 10 bases left in between. CDR1 is LNHDA, CDR2 SQIVND, per germline (reference sequence). The CDR3 region has the DNA TGTGCCAGTAGTCCCGGGGGGCTGAACACTGAAGCTTTCTTT. This codes for CASSPGGLNTEAFF.

The sample holds a few counts of this clone. The chain is built from TRBV2 and TRBJ1-1; 10 positions match TRBD1. Trimming took 4 bases from V and 4 from J; bases not matched to a gene: 12. The CDR3 spans 17 residues. Germline assignment: CDR1 SNHLY and CDR2 FYNNEI. The CDR3: CASSVDRGRRYVTEAFF. The DNA of the CDR3 is TGTGCCAGCAGTGTCGACAGGGGGCGTAGATACGTCACTGAAGCTTTCTTT.

As regards this clone: Mismatch with germline at one junction end may stem from a read error. This chain uses TRBV5-1 with TRBJ2-7, with TRBD2 matching over 9 bases. There are 18 residues in the CDR3. CDR1 and CDR2 from the germline V gene are SGHRS and YFSETQ. This chain's CDR3 is CARSYSPGHAGGRGEQYF. In nucleotides, the CDR3 is TGCGCCCGCAGCTACTCCCCGGGCCACGCGGGGGGGCGGGGCGAGCAGTACTTC.

The sample holds a few counts of this clone. The genes are TRBV5-8 and TRBJ1-1; 11 bases are a match to TRBD1. In germline, CDR1 is SGHTS, CDR2 YDEGEE. V dropped 1 base and J dropped 6; count of bases not matched to a gene: 5. The CDR3 is 15 amino acids. The CDR3 loop reads CASSLWTGGVAEAFF. The CDR3 DNA reads as TGTGCCAGCAGCTTGTGGACAGGGGGCGTCGCTGAAGCTTTCTTT.

In its sample, this clone was seen many times. The genes are TRBV19 and TRBJ2-1; D perhaps matches TRBD1 (5 bases). Germline values: CDR1 LNHDA, CDR2 SQIVND (reference sequence). The length of the CDR3 is 15 residues. V was shortened by 6 bases and J by 4 bases, with 16 bases between the two germline ends. The CDR3 loop reads CASSPTATMYNEQFF. CDR3 nucleotides: TGTGCCAGTAGCCCGACAGCCACGATGTACAATGAGCAGTTCTTC.

This chain joins TRBV14 and TRBJ2-7; 12 bases match TRBD1. The V and J ends lost 4 bases and 5 bases, in that order; junction bases with no gene match: 15. Germline V gene data show CDR1 as SGHDN and CDR2 as FVKESK. This CDR3 is built from 18 residues. The chain's CDR3 is CASSLYLSAGTGGDEQYF. CDR3 in DNA: TGTGCCAGCAGCCTATACTTGAGCGCCGGGACAGGGGGCGACGAGCAGTACTTC.

The chain recombines TRBV7-8 with TRBJ1-2, with D possibly being TRBD1 (5 bases). V lost 1 base and J lost 3, with 9 bases in between. The CDR3 is 14 amino acids. Per the germline V gene, CDR1 is SGHVS and CDR2 is FQNEAQ. This CDR3 is CASSLDTRDYGYTF. CDR3 nucleotides: TGTGCCAGCAGCTTAGATACCAGGGACTATGGCTACACCTTC. Variable domain in full (rest from reference TRBV7-8 and TRBJ1-2): GAGVSQSPRYKVAKRGQDVALRCDPISGHVSLFWYQQALGQGPEFLTYFQNEAQLDKSGLPSDRFFAERPEGSVSTLKIQRTQQEDSAVYLCASSLDTRDYGYTFGSGTRLTVV.

The V gene is TRBV9, the J gene TRBJ2-3, with D perhaps TRBD1 (5 bases). The CDR3 loop spans 15 amino acids. The V and J ends lost 3 bases and 7 bases respectively, with 18 bases between them. CDR1 is SGDLS and CDR2 is YYNGEE in the germline V gene. The CDR3 sequence: CASSAPSGSSNTQYF. The DNA for the CDR3 is TGTGCCAGCAGCGCCCCGTCAGGGTCCAGCAATACGCAGTATTTT.

This clone occurred once. The chain is built from TRBV14 and TRBJ1-2; 7 bases are shared with TRBD1. V gave up 4 bases and J gave up 9 bases; unmatched junction bases: 8. The CDR3 extends over 13 amino acids. Per germline, CDR1 SGHDN and CDR2 FVKESK. The CDR3 sequence: CASSRVRDRSYTF. The CDR3 DNA is TGTGCCAGCAGCCGAGTCCGGGACAGAAGCTACACCTTC.

This clone has only a few counts. The gene calls are TRBV27 and TRBJ1-2, with D possibly being TRBD1 (5 bases). This CDR3 contains 14 residues. V lost 5 bases, J lost 4 bases, and 14 bases lay in between. The germline gives CDR1 MNHEY, CDR2 SMNVEV (reference sequence). CDR3 sequence (DNA): TGTGCCAGCAGTCTCCGCGGGGGAGGCTATGGCTACACCTTC. Translating gives CASSLRGGGYGYTF.